The source of this T cell receptor (beta chain) is a study of blood T cell repertoires in COVID-19. Study-level background: The United States, Italy and Spain provided the acute and convalescent COVID-19 samples. PBMCs, B-cell-depleted T cells, or T cells provided the cDNA or gDNA that made up the material.

The authors' processing: Amplifying reference gene primers gave estimates of nucleated cell counts. Measured with immunoSEQ multiplex PCR; TCRdb has only the in-frame clones, and not every one. The D gene and trimming were derived from the DNA, and the V and J assignments and clone size from that table. The table has about 190,000 clones, approximately 90% seen once. Germline CDR1 SNHLY, CDR2 FYNNEI. The CDR3 is 15 amino acids. V trimming: 8 bases; J trimming: 2 bases; junction bases outside the gene matches: 9. This clonotype was obtained from a man between 25 and 39 years old with acute or convalescent COVID-19. Material: peripheral blood. This sequence joins TRBV2 and TRBJ2-1; 7 bases agree with TRBD2. CDR3 in amino acids: CASLSGIGAYNEQFF. In DNA, the CDR3 is TGTGCCAGCCTCAGCGGGATTGGGGCCTACAATGAGCAGTTCTTC.